This TCR beta chain was observed in a study of blood T cell repertoires in COVID-19. Background on the study: From the United States, Italy and Spain came samples of acute and convalescent COVID-19. T cells, B-cell-depleted T cells, or PBMCs provided the cDNA or gDNA that served as material.

Trimming stripped 7 bases from V and 9 bases from J, with 24 bases between. Germline lookup yields CDR1 MNHEY and CDR2 SMNVEV (reference sequence). The CDR3 totals 15 residues. This clone showed up just once. As handled by the study authors: Reference gene primer amplification yielded estimated nucleated cell counts. This table comes from immunoSEQ multiplex PCR, and its TCRdb copy is limited to in-frame clones, with some not included. V, J and clone size derive from that table, while D and trimming were established from the DNA sequence. The data show 65,000 to 70,000 clones, nearly 80% seen once. The chain recombines TRBV27 with TRBJ2-5, with unresolved D. Sequenced sample: peripheral blood. The source of this sequence is a woman between 55 and 75 years old with acute or convalescent COVID-19. The DNA of the CDR3 is TGTGCCAGCAAAACCCGACGTGGTGGCCCACGGGCCCAGTACTTC. Its translation is CASKTRRGGPRAQYF.